The following is a TCR beta chain sequence with its context. The antigen is undetermined. With 0 bases removed from V and 4 bases from J, the gap between germline ends came to 10 bases. Germline CDR1 SGHKS, CDR2 YYEKEE (reference sequence). The CDR3 contains 14 residues. The data derive from a study of T cells in localized non-small cell lung cancer. General study points: Tumor samples were not multi-region, leaving intratumor heterogeneity unexcluded. Highest T cell clonality was seen in uninvolved adjacent lung, surpassing that measured in tumor. Adjacent lung held a median roughly 50 of the top 100 tumor clones.

Sequencing was performed with immunoSEQ multiplex PCR; in TCRdb, only in-frame clones are kept and a portion is missing. The sample contains almost 65,000 clones, 85% to 90% of which appear only once. The sequence derives from a woman aged 40-69 years with stage I lung adenocarcinoma. This sequence joins TRBV5-5 and TRBJ1-2, with no clear D. The source was peripheral blood, collected before any cancer treatment. The CDR3 loop reads CASSLVEGAYGYTF. DNA of the CDR3: TGTGCCAGCAGCTTGGTAGAGGGCGCCTATGGCTACACCTTC.